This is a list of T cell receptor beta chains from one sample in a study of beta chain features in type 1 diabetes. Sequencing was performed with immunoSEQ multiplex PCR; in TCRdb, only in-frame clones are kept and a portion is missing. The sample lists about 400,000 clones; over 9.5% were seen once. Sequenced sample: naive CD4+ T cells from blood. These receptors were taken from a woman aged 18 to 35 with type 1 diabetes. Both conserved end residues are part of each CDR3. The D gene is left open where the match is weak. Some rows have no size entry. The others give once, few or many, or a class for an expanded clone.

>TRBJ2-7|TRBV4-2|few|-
CASSQDDGGYEQYF
TGTGCCAGCAGCCAAGATGATGGAGGGTACGAGCAGTACTTC
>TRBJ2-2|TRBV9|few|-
CASSVARTFTTTGELFF
TGTGCCAGCAGCGTAGCCAGGACTTTTACCACTACTGGGGAGCTGTTTTTT
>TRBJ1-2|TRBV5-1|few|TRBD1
CASSAGQSNYGYTF
TGCGCCAGCAGCGCGGGACAGTCAAACTATGGCTACACCTTC
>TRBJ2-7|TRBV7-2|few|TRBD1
CASSLAWTGAYEQYF
TGTGCCAGCAGCTTAGCATGGACAGGGGCCTACGAGCAGTACTTC
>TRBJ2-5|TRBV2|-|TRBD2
CASSEIARGGRETQYF
TGTGCCAGCAGTGAAATCGCGCGGGGGGGCCGGGAGACCCAGTACTTC
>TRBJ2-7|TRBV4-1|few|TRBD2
CASSQRPSGVTSSYEQYF
TGCGCCAGCAGCCAAAGACCTAGCGGGGTAACGAGCTCCTACGAGCAGTACTTC
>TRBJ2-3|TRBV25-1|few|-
CASSQRTGTDTQYF
TGTGCCAGCAGTCAAAGGACTGGCACAGATACGCAGTATTTT
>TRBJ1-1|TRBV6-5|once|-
CASTGHGMNTEAFF
TGTGCCAGCACCGGACACGGCATGAACACTGAAGCTTTCTTT
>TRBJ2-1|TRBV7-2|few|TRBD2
CASSPPGLAGVNEQFF
TGTGCCAGCAGCCCTCCGGGACTAGCGGGAGTCAATGAGCAGTTCTTC
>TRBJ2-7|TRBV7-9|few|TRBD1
CASSSGQGDSEQYF
TGTGCCAGCAGCTCCGGACAGGGTGACAGCGAGCAGTACTTC
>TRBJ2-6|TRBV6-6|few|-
CASSHQGVTGANVLTF
TGTGCCAGCAGTCACCAAGGAGTAACTGGGGCCAACGTCCTGACTTTC
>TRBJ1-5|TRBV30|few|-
CAWREAGSQPQHF
TGTGCCTGGAGAGAGGCGGGGTCTCAGCCCCAGCATTTT
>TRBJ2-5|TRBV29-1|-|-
CSVEVPPGIETQYF
TGCAGCGTTGAAGTCCCCCCGGGAATAGAGACCCAGTACTTC
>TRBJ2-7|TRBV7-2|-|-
CASSQGGSSYEQYF
TGTGCCAGCAGCCAGGGGGGTAGCTCCTACGAGCAGTACTTC
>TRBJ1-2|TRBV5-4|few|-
CASSPAAGKVYYGYTF
TGTGCCAGCAGCCCGGCGGCGGGGAAGGTTTACTATGGCTACACCTTC
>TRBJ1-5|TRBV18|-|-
CASSPSYQPQHF
TGTGCCAGCTCACCCTCGTATCAGCCCCAGCATTTT
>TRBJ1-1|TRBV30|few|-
CAWSGAGTEAFF
TGTGCCTGGAGTGGCGCAGGCACTGAAGCTTTCTTT
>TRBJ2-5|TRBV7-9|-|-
CASSQQETQYF
TGTGCCAGCAGCCAGCAAGAGACCCAGTACTTC
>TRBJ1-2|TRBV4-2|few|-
CASSQSFYGYTF
TGTGCCAGCAGCCAATCGTTCTATGGCTACACCTTC
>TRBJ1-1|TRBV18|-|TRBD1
CASSPEAGGNTEAFF
TGTGCCAGCTCACCAGAGGCAGGGGGTAACACTGAAGCTTTCTTT
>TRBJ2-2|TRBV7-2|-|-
CASSPAGTNTGELFF
TGTGCCAGCAGCCCAGCAGGGACAAACACCGGGGAGCTGTTTTTT
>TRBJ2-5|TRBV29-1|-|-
CSGGLLLGKETQYF
TGCAGCGGAGGGTTATTATTGGGGAAAGAGACCCAGTACTTC
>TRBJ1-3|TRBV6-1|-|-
CATLDVANTIYF
TGTGCCACCCTAGACGTCGCGAACACCATATATTTT
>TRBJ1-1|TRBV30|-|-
CAWSAIGRGNTEAFF
TGTGCCTGGAGTGCGATTGGCAGGGGGAACACTGAAGCTTTCTTT
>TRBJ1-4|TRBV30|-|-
CAWSVQAGVNEKLFF
TGTGCCTGGAGTGTACAAGCAGGGGTTAATGAAAAACTGTTTTTT
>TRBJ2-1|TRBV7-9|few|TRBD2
CASSLRLTSGNNEQFF
TGTGCCAGCAGCTTACGGCTGACGAGCGGGAACAATGAGCAGTTCTTC
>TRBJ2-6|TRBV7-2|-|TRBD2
CASRSGTGANVLTF
TGTGCCAGCCGCAGCGGGACTGGGGCCAACGTCCTGACTTTC
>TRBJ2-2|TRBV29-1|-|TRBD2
CSVRPGLAANTGELFF
TGCAGCGTTCGACCGGGACTAGCGGCGAACACCGGGGAGCTGTTTTTT
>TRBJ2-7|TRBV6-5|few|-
CASSYSIAGKLFEQYF
TGTGCCAGCAGTTACTCCATTGCGGGCAAGCTCTTCGAGCAGTACTTC
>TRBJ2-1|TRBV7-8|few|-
CASRQPGINSYNEQFF
TGTGCCAGCAGACAACCCGGGATTAACTCCTACAATGAGCAGTTCTTC
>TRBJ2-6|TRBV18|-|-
CASSPRGSGANVLTF
TGTGCCAGCTCACCTCGGGGCTCTGGGGCCAACGTCCTGACTTTC
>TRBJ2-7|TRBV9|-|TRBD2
CASSEGLAGAHEQYF
TGTGCCAGCAGCGAGGGACTAGCGGGAGCCCACGAGCAGTACTTC
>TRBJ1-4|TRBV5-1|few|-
CASSLRGDNEKLFF
TGCGCCAGCAGCTTGCGGGGAGACAATGAAAAACTGTTTTTT
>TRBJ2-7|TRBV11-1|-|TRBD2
CASSSRGLAGSYEQYF
TGTGCCAGCAGCTCGAGGGGACTAGCGGGGAGCTACGAGCAGTACTTC
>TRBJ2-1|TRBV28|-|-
CASSLVGRQFF
TGTGCCAGCAGTTTGGTGGGGAGGCAGTTCTTC
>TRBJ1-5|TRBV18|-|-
CASSPGSWGLGNQPQHF
TGTGCCAGCTCACCGGGATCTTGGGGGCTGGGCAATCAGCCCCAGCATTTT
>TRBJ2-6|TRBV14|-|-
CASSQFRLGANVLTF
TGTGCCAGCAGCCAATTCCGTCTGGGGGCCAACGTCCTGACTTTC
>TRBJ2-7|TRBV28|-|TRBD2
CASSQAGGYEQYF
TGTGCCAGCAGCCAGGCGGGGGGCTACGAGCAGTACTTC
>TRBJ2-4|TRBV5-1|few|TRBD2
CASSLVVGGGPNIQYF
TGCGCCAGCAGCTTGGTAGTAGGCGGGGGGCCCAACATTCAGTACTTC
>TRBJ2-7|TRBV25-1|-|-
CASSGGYEQYF
TGTGCCAGCAGCGGGGGCTACGAGCAGTACTTC
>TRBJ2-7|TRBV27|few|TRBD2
CASSQGLAGSYEQCF
TGTGCCAGCAGTCAAGGACTAGCGGGTTCCTACGAGCAGTGCTTC
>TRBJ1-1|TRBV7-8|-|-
CASSLGQANTEAFF
TGTGCCAGCAGCTTAGGACAGGCGAACACTGAAGCTTTCTTT